These T cell receptor beta chains were read from a single sample in a study of blood T cell repertoires in COVID-19. This table comes from immunoSEQ multiplex PCR, and its TCRdb copy is limited to in-frame clones, with some not included. The table has 250,000 or so clones, roughly 82% seen once. Sequencing was carried out using PBMCs or T cells enriched from blood (not recorded which). The receptors shown here come from a woman between 45 and 65 years old who had recovered from COVID-19. Each CDR3 is given with its conserved first and last residue. The order of the fields is D gene, V gene, clone size, J gene, CDR3 DNA, CDR3 protein. The D gene is left open where the match is weak. Rows give clone size only sometimes, using once, few, many, or a class for an expanded clone.

d_gene: TRBD2; v_gene: TRBV7-6; abundance: few; j_gene: TRBJ2-7; CDR3nt: TGTGCCAGCAGCTTAGAAAGCGGGGGCTACTTTGAGCAGTACTTC; CDR3aa: CASSLESGGYFEQYF
d_gene: -; v_gene: TRBV7-2; abundance: -; j_gene: TRBJ1-2; CDR3nt: TGTGCCAGCAGCTTGGACAGTGGGGTGGGCTACACCTTC; CDR3aa: CASSLDSGVGYTF
d_gene: TRBD1; v_gene: TRBV7-9; abundance: -; j_gene: TRBJ1-2; CDR3nt: TGTGCCAGCAGTTTAGGAGCGGGACAGGGCTTTGGCTACACCTTC; CDR3aa: CASSLGAGQGFGYTF
d_gene: -; v_gene: TRBV19; abundance: -; j_gene: TRBJ1-2; CDR3nt: TGTGCCAGTAGTACCTGGGACATAGGCGTCTATGGCTACACCTTC; CDR3aa: CASSTWDIGVYGYTF
d_gene: -; v_gene: TRBV27; abundance: few; j_gene: TRBJ2-2; CDR3nt: TGTGCCAGCAGGGGGCCTCGGACAGCTATGAACACCGGGGAGCTGTTTTTT; CDR3aa: CASRGPRTAMNTGELFF
d_gene: TRBD1; v_gene: TRBV25-1; abundance: -; j_gene: TRBJ1-3; CDR3nt: TGTGCCAGCAGCACAGGGGTCGGAAACACCATATATTTT; CDR3aa: CASSTGVGNTIYF
d_gene: -; v_gene: TRBV19; abundance: -; j_gene: TRBJ1-1; CDR3nt: TGTGCCAGTAGTATCGTGTATTTTGACACTGAAGCTTTCTTT; CDR3aa: CASSIVYFDTEAFF
d_gene: -; v_gene: TRBV14; abundance: -; j_gene: TRBJ2-4; CDR3nt: TGTGCCAGCAGCCAAGTGGGTCAGGGACTAGCCAAAAACATTCAGTACTTC; CDR3aa: CASSQVGQGLAKNIQYF
d_gene: TRBD1; v_gene: TRBV4-1; abundance: once; j_gene: TRBJ1-4; CDR3nt: TGCGCCAGCAGCCAGGTTTTCGGACAGGGGGTGAGTGAAAAACTGTTTTTT; CDR3aa: CASSQVFGQGVSEKLFF
d_gene: TRBD1; v_gene: TRBV30; abundance: -; j_gene: TRBJ1-1; CDR3nt: TGTGCCTGGAGTGTCCCCGGGACAGGTAAACACTGGGCTTTCTTT; CDR3aa: CAWSVPGTGKHWAFF
d_gene: -; v_gene: TRBV5-1; abundance: -; j_gene: TRBJ2-7; CDR3nt: TGCGCCAGCAGCTTGGACATTTCCTACGAGCAGTACTTC; CDR3aa: CASSLDISYEQYF
d_gene: TRBD2; v_gene: TRBV7-2; abundance: -; j_gene: TRBJ2-3; CDR3nt: TGTGCCAGCAGCGAAAATCCGGGACTAGCGACAGATACGCAGTATTTT; CDR3aa: CASSENPGLATDTQYF
d_gene: TRBD1; v_gene: TRBV27; abundance: -; j_gene: TRBJ2-1; CDR3nt: TGTGCCAGCAGTTTATCGGGCAGGGGGACACACTACAATGAGCAGTTCTTC; CDR3aa: CASSLSGRGTHYNEQFF